This T cell receptor beta chain emerged from a study of human T cells and chemical hapten exposure. Study-level information: 0.01% DPC was applied to the upper back in patch tests, which were read at 6 days.

This clonotype occurred a few times. Time point indicated: patch test 2, 6 weeks after DPC sensitization. The treatment: therapeutic diphenylcyclopropenone sensitization with weekly scalp DPC. Trimming removed 6 bases from V and 6 bases from J, with 18 bases in between. CDR3 length: 15 residues. For the library, individual cDNA molecules each received unique molecular identifiers. TCRdb recomputed calls from the RACE reads with MiXCR, one row per CDR3 protein. Of about 94,000 distinct CDR3 sequences listed, over 7.5% are singletons. Source: whole blood, taken in connection with sensitization to the hapten diphenylcyclopropenone (DPC). The receptor comes from a woman aged 40 to 50 with alopecia areata. Some clones in this sample may be carry-over from other donors' samples. The chain has TRBV5-3 and TRBJ1-4; D is undetermined. TRBV5-3 is an ORF, with its function uncertain. In nucleotides, the CDR3 is TGTGCCAGAAATCCCATACTTGGACCGGATGAAAAACTGTTTTTT. This gives the protein CARNPILGPDEKLFF.